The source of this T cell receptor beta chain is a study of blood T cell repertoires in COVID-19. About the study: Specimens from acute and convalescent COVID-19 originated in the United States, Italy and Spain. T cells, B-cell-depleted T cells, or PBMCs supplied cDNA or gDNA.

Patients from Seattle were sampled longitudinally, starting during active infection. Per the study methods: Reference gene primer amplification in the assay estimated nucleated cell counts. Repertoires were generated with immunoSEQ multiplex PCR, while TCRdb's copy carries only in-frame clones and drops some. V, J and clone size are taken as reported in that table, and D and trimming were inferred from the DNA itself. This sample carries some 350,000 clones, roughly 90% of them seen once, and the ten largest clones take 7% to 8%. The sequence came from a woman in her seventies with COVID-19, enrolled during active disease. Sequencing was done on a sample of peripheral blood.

The CDR3 coding sequence is TGTGCTAGTGGTTTCCTAGGACTAGCGGGGAGGTATAATGAGCAGTTCTTC. Protein: CASGFLGLAGRYNEQFF. The chain employs TRBV12-5 and TRBJ2-1; 12 bases fit TRBD2. The CDR3 has 17 amino acids. Germline lookup yields CDR1 LGHNT and CDR2 FRNRAP. With V trimmed by 3 bases and J by 7 bases, 10 bases remained unmatched.